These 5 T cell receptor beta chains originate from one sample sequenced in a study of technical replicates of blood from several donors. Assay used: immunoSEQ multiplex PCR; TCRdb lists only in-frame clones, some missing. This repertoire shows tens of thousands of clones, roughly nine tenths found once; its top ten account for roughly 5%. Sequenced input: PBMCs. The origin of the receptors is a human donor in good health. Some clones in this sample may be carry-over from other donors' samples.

DNA for the CDR3: TGTGCCAGCTCACCAATTTCTCACAGGTCTCCTAACTATGGCTACACCTTC. The encoded protein is CASSPISHRSPNYGYTF. The J gene is TRBJ1-2, the V gene TRBV18, with a tentative D call TRBD1 (5 bases). The CDR3 length is 17 residues. The germline gives CDR1 KGHSH, CDR2 LQKENI. With 2 bases removed from V and 0 bases from J, the gap between germline ends came to 16 bases.

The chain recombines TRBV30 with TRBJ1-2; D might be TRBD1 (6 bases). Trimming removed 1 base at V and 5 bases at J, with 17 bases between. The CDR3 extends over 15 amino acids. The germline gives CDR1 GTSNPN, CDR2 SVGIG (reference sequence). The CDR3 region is CAWSGQAIRGYGYTF. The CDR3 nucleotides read TGTGCCTGGAGTGGACAGGCCATCCGGGGTTATGGCTACACCTTC.

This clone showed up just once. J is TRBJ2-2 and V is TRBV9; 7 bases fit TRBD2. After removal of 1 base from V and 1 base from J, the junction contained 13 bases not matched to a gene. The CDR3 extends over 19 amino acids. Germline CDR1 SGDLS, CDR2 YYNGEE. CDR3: CASSVQGKGGEGNTGELFF. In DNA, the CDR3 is TGTGCCAGCAGCGTACAGGGAAAAGGAGGGGAGGGGAACACCGGGGAGCTGTTTTTT.

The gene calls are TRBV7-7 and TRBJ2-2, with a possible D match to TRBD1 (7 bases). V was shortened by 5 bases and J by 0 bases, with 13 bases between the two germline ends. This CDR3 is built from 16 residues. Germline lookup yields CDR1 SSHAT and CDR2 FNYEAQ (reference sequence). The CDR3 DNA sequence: TGTGCCAGCAGCCCCCAGGGGGGACCGAACACCGGGGAGCTGTTTTTT. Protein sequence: CASSPQGGPNTGELFF.

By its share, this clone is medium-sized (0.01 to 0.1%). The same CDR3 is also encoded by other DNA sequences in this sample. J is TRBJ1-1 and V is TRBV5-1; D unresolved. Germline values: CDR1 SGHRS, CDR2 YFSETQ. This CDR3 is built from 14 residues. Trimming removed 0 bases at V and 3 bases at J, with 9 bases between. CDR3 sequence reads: CASSLAGGYTEAFF. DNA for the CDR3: TGCGCCAGCAGCTTGGCCGGCGGGTACACTGAAGCTTTCTTT.